The sequence of this TCR beta chain was determined in a study of control samples from healthy donors and cancer patients. V lost 3 bases and J lost 6, with 21 bases in between. The CDR3 covers 17 residues. Germline CDR1 MDHEN, CDR2 SYDVKM. Assay used: immunoSEQ multiplex PCR; TCRdb lists only in-frame clones, some missing. The sample has just over 150,000 clones, approximately 90% seen once. This TCR came from a man aged 30 to 39 in good health. The chain links TRBV28 to TRBJ1-5, with D possibly TRBD1 on 5 matching bases. The sequenced material came from blood. Here the CDR3 reads CASSLMTGTGVSQPQHF. The DNA of the CDR3 is TGTGCCAGCAGTTTGATGACCGGGACCGGAGTGAGTCAGCCCCAGCATTTT.